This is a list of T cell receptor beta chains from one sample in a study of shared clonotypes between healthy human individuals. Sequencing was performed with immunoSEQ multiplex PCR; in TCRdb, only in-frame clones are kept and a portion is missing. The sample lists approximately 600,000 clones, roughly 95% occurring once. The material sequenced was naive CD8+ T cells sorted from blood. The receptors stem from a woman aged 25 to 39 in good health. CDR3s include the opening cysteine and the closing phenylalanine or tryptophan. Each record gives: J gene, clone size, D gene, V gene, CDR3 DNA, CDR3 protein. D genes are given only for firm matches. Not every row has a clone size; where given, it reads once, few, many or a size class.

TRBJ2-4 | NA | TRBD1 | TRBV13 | TGTGCCAGCAGCCGTGGACAGGCAAACATTCAGTACTTC | CASSRGQANIQYF
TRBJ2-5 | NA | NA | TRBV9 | TGTGCCAGCAGCGTAGGTCAGGGGAATTGGGAGACCCAGTACTTC | CASSVGQGNWETQYF
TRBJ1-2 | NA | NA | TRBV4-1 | TGCGCCAGCAGCCAACCCGGCGAAGCCTACTATGGCTACACCTTC | CASSQPGEAYYGYTF
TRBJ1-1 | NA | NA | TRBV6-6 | TGTGCCAGCAGTTACGGACAGTTGAACACTGAAGCTTTCTTT | CASSYGQLNTEAFF
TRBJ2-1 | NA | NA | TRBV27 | TGTGCCAGCAGTTTATTGGTCGACAATGAGCAGTTCTTC | CASSLLVDNEQFF
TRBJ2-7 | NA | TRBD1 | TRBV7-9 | TGTGCCAGCAGCTTACCGGGACAGTTGCCCTACGAGCAGTACTTC | CASSLPGQLPYEQYF
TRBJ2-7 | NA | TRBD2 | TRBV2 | TGTGCCAGCGAGACTAGCGGGGAAGCCTACGAGCAGTACTTC | CASETSGEAYEQYF
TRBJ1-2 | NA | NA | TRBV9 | TGTGCCAGCAGACCATATGGCTACACCTTC | CASRPYGYTF
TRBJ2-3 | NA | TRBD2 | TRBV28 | TGTGCCAGCAGTTGGCCGCGGTCTAGCGGGAACACAGATACGCAGTATTTT | CASSWPRSSGNTDTQYF
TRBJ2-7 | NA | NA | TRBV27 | TGTGCCAGCAGCATTTTGGACGGAGAGCTTAACGAGCAGTACTTC | CASSILDGELNEQYF
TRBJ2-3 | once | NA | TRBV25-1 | TGTGCCAGCAGGACCGACTCACCGCGGGCCACAGATACGCAGTATTTT | CASRTDSPRATDTQYF
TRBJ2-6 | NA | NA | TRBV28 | TGTGCCAGCAGTTTATCGATATCTGGGGCCAACGTCCTGACTTTC | CASSLSISGANVLTF
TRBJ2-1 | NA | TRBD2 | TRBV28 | TGTGCCAGCAGCTTTAACCCGCGGGAGGGCTACAATGAGCAGTTCTTC | CASSFNPREGYNEQFF
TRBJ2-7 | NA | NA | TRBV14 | TGTGCCAGCAGCCAAGGTCCTCTTCAAGGTCTTTACTACGAGCAGTACTTC | CASSQGPLQGLYYEQYF
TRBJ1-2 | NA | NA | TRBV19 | TGTGCCAGTAGTAATCGAAAGACCTATGGCTACACCTTC | CASSNRKTYGYTF
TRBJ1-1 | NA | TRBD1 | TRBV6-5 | TGTGCCAGCAGTCCCCCCAGGGGGGGGGCTTTCTTT | CASSPPRGGAFF
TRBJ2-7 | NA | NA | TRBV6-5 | TGTGGCGCCGGGGGCCGGACCCCCTACGAGCAGTACTTC | CGAGGRTPYEQYF
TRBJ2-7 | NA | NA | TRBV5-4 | TGTGCCAGCAGCTTTAAAGACGCCACCCGCTACGAGCAGTACTTC | CASSFKDATRYEQYF
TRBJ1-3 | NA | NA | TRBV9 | TGTGCCAGCAGCCTCTCTTCAGGACCCTCTGGAAACACCATATATTTT | CASSLSSGPSGNTIYF
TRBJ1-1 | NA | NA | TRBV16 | TGTGCCAGCAGCCAATTATTCGGACAGAACACTGAAGCTTTCTTT | CASSQLFGQNTEAFF
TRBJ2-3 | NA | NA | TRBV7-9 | TGTGCCAGCAGCTTAGCGCAAGGGTTGGCCCTCACAGATACGCAGTATTTT | CASSLAQGLALTDTQYF